The 27 T cell receptor beta chains listed next were all sequenced from one sample in a study of T cell repertoires in cytomegalovirus infection. TCRdb redid the calling of the reads with MiXCR, one entry per CDR3 protein. The table has some 280,000 distinct CDR3 sequences, roughly an eighth seen once. The specimen sequenced was PBMCs. These TCRs come from a human donor in good health (CMV status not recorded). Some clones in this sample may be carry-over from other donors' samples.

V and J are TRBV5-1 and TRBJ2-1; D possibly matches TRBD1 or TRBD2 (5 bases each). This CDR3 comprises 13 residues. The V gene's germline CDR1 is SGHRS and CDR2 YFSETQ. V lost 2 bases and J 7 bases, leaving 10 bases between the germline ends. The CDR3 sequence: CASSFNGGNEQFF. The CDR3 coding sequence is TGCGCCAGCAGCTTCAATGGGGGTAATGAGCAGTTCTTC. The full variable domain, its missing parts supplied by reference TRBV5-1 and TRBJ2-1, is KAGVTQTPRYLIKTRGQQVTLSCSPISGHRSVSWYQQTPGQGLQFLFEYFSETQRNKGNFPGRFSGRQFSNSRSEMNVSTLELGDSALYLCASSFNGGNEQFFGPGTRLTVL.

J is TRBJ1-2 and V is TRBV14; D gene unclear. Germline values: CDR1 SGHDN, CDR2 FVKESK. CDR3 length: 14 amino acids. V lost 0 bases and J 8 bases, leaving 13 bases between the germline ends. CDR3 nucleotide sequence: TGTGCCAGCAGCCAAGAGCGGTGGGGTCGCGGCTACACCTTC. This translates into CASSQERWGRGYTF.

The rearrangement uses TRBV29-1 and TRBJ1-1, with D unclear. Per the germline V gene, CDR1 is SQVTM and CDR2 is ANQGSEA. This CDR3 comprises 11 residues. The ends were cut back, 1 base at V and 11 bases at J, with 11 bases in the middle. As DNA, the CDR3 is TGCAGCGTTGAAGGGGGAGGGTCCGCTTTCTTT. Translated, it gives CSVEGGGSAFF.

This clonotype appeared a few times. This chain uses TRBV6-5 with TRBJ1-1; D ambiguous. Trimming pared 4 bases from V and 9 bases from J, leaving 9 bases between. The CDR3 runs to 11 residues. Germline V lookup: CDR1 MNHEY, CDR2 SVGAGI. The CDR3 spells CASSLLGKAFF. The CDR3, as DNA: TGTGCCAGCAGTTTGCTCGGGAAAGCTTTCTTT.

The rearrangement joins TRBV7-9 to TRBJ1-2; tentatively, D is TRBD1 (5 bases). There are 15 residues in the CDR3. Germline V gives CDR1 SEHNR, CDR2 FQNEAQ (reference sequence). Trimming stripped 2 bases from V and 3 bases from J, with 13 bases between. The CDR3 region is CASSLSQAIYYGYTF. CDR3 DNA: TGTGCCAGCAGCTTATCACAGGCTATTTACTATGGCTACACCTTC.

The chain is built from TRBV27 and TRBJ2-1; D not resolved. The germline V gene has CDR1 MNHEY and CDR2 SMNVEV (reference sequence). The CDR3 totals 15 residues. Trimming took 6 bases from V and 0 from J, leaving 12 bases between them. The CDR3 sequence is CASSRVRSSYNEQFF. The DNA of the CDR3 is TGTGCCAGCAGCCGGGTTAGGAGCTCCTACAATGAGCAGTTCTTC.

The sample holds many counts of this clonotype. The chain uses TRBV11-2 and TRBJ1-1; TRBD1 matches 9 bases. V shed 4 bases and J 3 bases; nucleotides not matched to a gene: 6. The CDR3 length is 15 residues. CDR1 SGHAT and CDR2 FQNNGV come from the germline V gene. CDR3 bases: TGTGCCAGCAGCTCGGGGACAGGGACCTACACTGAAGCTTTCTTT. This codes for CASSSGTGTYTEAFF.

This chain uses TRBV10-3 with TRBJ2-6; D gene unclear. Germline loops: CDR1 ENHRY, CDR2 SYGVKD. The CDR3 is 16 amino acids. V lost 0 bases and J 2 bases, leaving 8 bases between the germline ends. This chain's CDR3 is CAISESNLPGANVLTF. CDR3 sequence (DNA): TGTGCCATCAGTGAGTCAAATTTACCTGGGGCCAACGTCCTGACTTTC.

V is TRBV5-4 and J is TRBJ2-3; 7 bases align to TRBD1. The CDR3 runs to 15 residues. V trimming: 2 bases; J trimming: 5 bases; junction bases outside the gene matches: 8. Germline CDR1 is SGHNT and CDR2 is YYREEE (reference sequence). In nucleotides, the CDR3 is TGTGCCAGCAGCTTACCCAACAGGGGCAAAGATACGCAGTATTTT. Encoded protein: CASSLPNRGKDTQYF.

The chain uses TRBV24-1 and TRBJ1-1, with unresolved D. V was pared by 5 bases and J by 5 bases, with 11 bases between. CDR1 is KGHDR, CDR2 SFDVKD, per germline. This CDR3 contains 13 residues. Written as DNA, the CDR3 is TGTGCCACCAGTGCTGCTCCCGGGACTGAAGCTTTCTTT. Its translation is CATSAAPGTEAFF.

This clonotype has ten or more counts. The chain is built from TRBV7-2 and TRBJ2-1; possibly TRBD1 for D (6 bases). The length of the CDR3 is 16 residues. Germline V gives CDR1 SGHTA, CDR2 FQGNSA. Trimming removed 3 bases at V and 7 bases at J, with 19 bases between. Here the CDR3 reads CASSFSGVRLVNEQFF. In DNA form, the CDR3 reads TGTGCCAGCAGCTTCTCAGGGGTTCGTTTGGTAAATGAGCAGTTCTTC.

The V gene is TRBV19, the J gene TRBJ1-1, with no clear D. The V and J ends lost 3 bases and 0 bases respectively, with 5 bases between them. CDR1 LNHDA and CDR2 SQIVND come from the germline V gene (reference sequence). The CDR3 is 13 residues long. CDR3 DNA sequence: TGTGCCAGTAGTATTCACCTGAACACTGAAGCTTTCTTT. The encoded protein is CASSIHLNTEAFF.

This clonotype was picked up a small number of times. V gene TRBV20-1 combines with J gene TRBJ1-4; D is perhaps TRBD1 (6 bases). Germline V gene lookup returns CDR1 DFQATT and CDR2 SNEGSKA (reference sequence). V was trimmed by 0 bases and J by 11 bases, leaving 19 bases between them. CDR3 length: 15 residues. The CDR3 spells CSARDLRDTFGKLFF. In DNA form, the CDR3 reads TGCAGTGCTAGAGACCTCCGGGACACTTTTGGGAAACTGTTTTTT.

This clonotype was counted only a few times. The chain is built from TRBV4-1 and TRBJ2-1; D is unclear. The CDR3 has 12 amino acids. Germline V gives CDR1 MGHRA, CDR2 YSYEKL. Deletions cut 4 bases from V and 3 bases from J, with 4 bases between. The CDR3 loop is CASSLFYNEQFF. The DNA for the CDR3 is TGCGCCAGCAGCCTTTTCTACAATGAGCAGTTCTTC.

The table lists this clonotype with many counts. The chain carries TRBV7-2 and TRBJ2-1; D ambiguous. This CDR3 spans 11 amino acids. Trimming removed 8 bases at V and 6 bases at J, with 8 bases between. Germline CDR1 reads SGHTA; CDR2 reads FQGNSA. CDR3 protein: CASRLGNEQFF. In DNA, the CDR3 is TGTGCCAGCCGCCTCGGCAATGAGCAGTTCTTC. The whole variable domain, filled in from reference TRBV7-2 and TRBJ2-1, reads GAGVSQSPSNKVTEKGKDVELRCDPISGHTALYWYRQSLGQGLEFLIYFQGNSAPDKSGLPSDRFSAERTGGSVSTLTIQRTQQEDSAVYLCASRLGNEQFFGPGTRLTVL.

This clonotype has a count of ten or more. This chain connects TRBV5-3 to TRBJ1-5; no definite D call. TRBV5-3 is an ORF, with its function uncertain. The CDR3 runs 17 residues. CDR3 sequence: CVSREVLTDSINQPQHF. CDR3 sequence (DNA): TGTGTCAGCCGGGAGGTTTTGACTGATAGCATCAATCAGCCCCAGCATTTT.

This clonotype has ten or more counts. The chain combines TRBV7-2 with TRBJ1-2, with TRBD1 matching over 12 bases. V was clipped by 6 bases and J by 4 bases; unmatched bases: 3. The CDR3 is 14 amino acids. Germline V gene data show CDR1 as SGHTA and CDR2 as FQGNSA. CDR3 DNA sequence: TGTGCCAGCAGTGGGACAGGGGGCGCCTATGGCTACACCTTC. Amino acids: CASSGTGGAYGYTF.

The rearrangement uses TRBV7-9 and TRBJ1-5; D uncertain. CDR3 length: 14 amino acids. The germline CDR1 and CDR2 sequences are SEHNR and FQNEAQ (reference sequence). Trimming removed 6 bases at V and 7 bases at J, with 16 bases between. The CDR3 protein is CASSFSSQEQPQHF. The CDR3, as DNA: TGTGCCAGCAGTTTCTCCTCGCAGGAGCAGCCCCAGCATTTT.

The chain couples TRBV28 to TRBJ2-5, with 10 bases matching TRBD1. CDR1 and CDR2 from the germline V gene are MDHEN and SYDVKM. CDR3 length: 16 amino acids. The junction had 11 bases not matched to a gene; V was cut back by 6 bases and J by 4 bases. CDR3 sequence: CASRRTPGTGVETQYF. CDR3 bases: TGTGCCAGCAGACGAACGCCCGGGACAGGGGTAGAGACCCAGTACTTC. Based on the CDR3 plus reference TRBV28 and TRBJ2-5, the full variable domain is DVKVTQSSRYLVKRTGEKVFLECVQDMDHENMFWYRQDPGLGLRLIYFSYDVKMKEKGDIPEGYSVSREKKERFSLILESASTNQTSMYLCASRRTPGTGVETQYFGPGTRLLVL.

V and J are TRBV12-3 or TRBV12-4 and TRBJ2-1, with 7 bases lining up with TRBD1. V shed 5 bases and J 0 bases; nucleotides not matched to a gene: 7. The CDR3 has 16 residues. The CDR3 protein is CASSRHRGSSYNEQFF. The CDR3 coding sequence is TGTGCCAGCAGTAGACACAGGGGCAGCTCCTACAATGAGCAGTTCTTC.

The sample holds many counts of this clonotype. This CDR3 reads CASSLSRTGNTEAFF. As DNA, the CDR3 is TGTGCCAGCAGTTTGTCGCGGACAGGGAACACTGAAGCTTTCTTT. This chain connects TRBV12-3 or TRBV12-4 to TRBJ1-1; 7 nucleotides agree with TRBD1. V shed 3 bases and J 1 base; nucleotides not matched to a gene: 5. The CDR3 extends over 15 amino acids.

This clonotype was seen many times. V is TRBV7-6 and J is TRBJ1-1, with a tentative D call TRBD1 (6 bases). The germline CDR1 and CDR2 sequences are SGHVS and FNYEAQ. CDR3 length equals 14 residues. The V end lost 2 bases, the J end lost 5 bases, and 12 bases lay between the germline ends. The CDR3 nucleotides read TGTGCCAGCAGCTTAAAGGGGGGGCGAACTGAAGCTTTCTTT. Amino acid sequence: CASSLKGGRTEAFF.

This clonotype was counted many times. The chain couples TRBV11-2 to TRBJ2-2; 15 nucleotides line up with TRBD2. J lost 4 bases, V lost 6 bases, and 6 bases had no gene match. The germline V gene has CDR1 SGHAT and CDR2 FQNNGV. The CDR3 contains 17 residues. The CDR3 DNA follows: TGTGCCAGCAGAGGACTAGCGGGGGGGCAAGTCACCGGGGAGCTGTTTTTT. It is translated as CASRGLAGGQVTGELFF.

The chain couples TRBV5-1 to TRBJ2-5, with TRBD1 matching 12 bases. Trimming took 4 bases from V and 4 from J; bases not matched to a gene: 8. CDR1 and CDR2 (germline): SGHRS, YFSETQ. The CDR3 contains 16 residues. The chain's CDR3 is CASSPSGTGGRETQYF. The CDR3 DNA reads TGCGCCAGCAGCCCCTCTGGGACAGGGGGCCGAGAGACCCAGTACTTC.

This chain joins TRBV6-1 and TRBJ2-7; D gene uncertain. This CDR3 comprises 14 residues. Germline CDR1 is MNHNS and CDR2 is SASEGT. Trimming shortened V by 5 bases and J by 2 bases, and 13 bases separated the two germline ends. The CDR3 DNA is TGTGCCAGCAGTTCTACCCTATCTCCCTACGAGCAGTACTTC. It translates to CASSSTLSPYEQYF.

At least ten counts were recorded for this clonotype. CDR3 in amino acids: CASSLRRQGTRDTQYF. In DNA, the CDR3 is TGTGCCAGCAGCTTACGGAGACAGGGGACCCGGGATACGCAGTATTTT. The chain couples TRBV7-2 to TRBJ2-3, with 8 bases matching TRBD1. The ends lost 2 bases at V and 6 bases at J; junction bases unmatched: 10. CDR3 size: 16 residues. Per the germline V gene, CDR1 is SGHTA and CDR2 is FQGNSA.

With regard to this clonotype: A single base separates this from a much larger clone, so it may be a read error. This chain uses TRBV7-4 with TRBJ2-7, with a possible D match to TRBD2 (6 bases). The V gene's germline CDR1 is SGHVT and CDR2 SQSDAQ. The CDR3 has 13 residues. Between the trimmed V and J ends, which lost 3 bases and 5 bases, there was a span of 11 bases. Here the CDR3 DNA reads TGTGCCAGCAGCTTGGAGGGATTCCACGAGCAGTACTTC. This gives the protein CASSLEGFHEQYF.